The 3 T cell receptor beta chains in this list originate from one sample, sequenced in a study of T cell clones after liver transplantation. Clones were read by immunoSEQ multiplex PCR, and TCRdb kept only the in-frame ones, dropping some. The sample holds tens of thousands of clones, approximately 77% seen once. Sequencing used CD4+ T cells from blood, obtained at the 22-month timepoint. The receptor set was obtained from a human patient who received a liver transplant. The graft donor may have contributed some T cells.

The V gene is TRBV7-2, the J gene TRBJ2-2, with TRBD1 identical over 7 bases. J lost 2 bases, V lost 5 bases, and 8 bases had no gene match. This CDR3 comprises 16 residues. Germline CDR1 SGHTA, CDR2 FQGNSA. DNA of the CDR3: TGTGCCAGCAGCCTTAAGACAGGGTTTAACACCGGGGAGCTGTTTTTT. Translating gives CASSLKTGFNTGELFF.

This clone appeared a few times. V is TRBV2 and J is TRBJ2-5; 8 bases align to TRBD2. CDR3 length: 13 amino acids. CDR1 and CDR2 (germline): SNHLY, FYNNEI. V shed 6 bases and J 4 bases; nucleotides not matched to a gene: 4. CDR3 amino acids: CASSDLAGETQYF. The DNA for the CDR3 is TGTGCCAGCAGCGATCTAGCGGGAGAGACCCAGTACTTC.

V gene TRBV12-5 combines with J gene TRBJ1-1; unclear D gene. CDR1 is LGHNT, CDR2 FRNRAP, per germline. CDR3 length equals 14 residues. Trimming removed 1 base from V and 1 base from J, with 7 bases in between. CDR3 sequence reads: CASGLGGANTEAFF. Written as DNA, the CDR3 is TGTGCTAGTGGTTTGGGGGGAGCGAACACTGAAGCTTTCTTT.